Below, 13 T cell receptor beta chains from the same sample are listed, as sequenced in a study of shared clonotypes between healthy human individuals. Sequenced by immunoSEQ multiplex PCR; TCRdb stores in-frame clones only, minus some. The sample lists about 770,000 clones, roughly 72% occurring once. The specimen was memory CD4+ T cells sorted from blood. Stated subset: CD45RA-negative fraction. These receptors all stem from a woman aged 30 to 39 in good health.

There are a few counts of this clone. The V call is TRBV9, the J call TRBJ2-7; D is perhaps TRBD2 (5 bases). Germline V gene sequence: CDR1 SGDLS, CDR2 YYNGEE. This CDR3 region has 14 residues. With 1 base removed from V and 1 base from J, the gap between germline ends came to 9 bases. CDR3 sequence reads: CASSVMEESYEQYF. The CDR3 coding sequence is TGTGCCAGCAGCGTAATGGAGGAGTCCTACGAGCAGTACTTC. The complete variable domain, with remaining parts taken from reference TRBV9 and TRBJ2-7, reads DSGVTQTPKHLITATGQRVTLRCSPRSGDLSVYWYQQSLDQGLQFLIQYYNGEERAKGNILERFSAQQFPDLHSELNLSSLELGDSALYFCASSVMEESYEQYFGPGTRLTVT.

The CDR3 reads CASSLTSGRDETQYF. CDR3 coding DNA: TGCGCCAGCAGCTTAACTAGCGGGAGAGACGAGACCCAGTACTTC. The chain links TRBV5-1 to TRBJ2-5; 11 nucleotides line up with TRBD2. CDR1 is SGHRS, CDR2 YFSETQ, per germline. V was pared by 2 bases and J by 5 bases, with 5 bases of the junction left unmatched. The CDR3 is made up of 15 amino acids.

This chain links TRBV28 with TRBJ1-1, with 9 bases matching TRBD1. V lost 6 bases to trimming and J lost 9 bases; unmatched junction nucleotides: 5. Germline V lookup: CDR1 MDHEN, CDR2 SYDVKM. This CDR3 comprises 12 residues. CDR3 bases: TGTGCCAGCAGCCTTGGACAGGGGCAAGCTTTCTTT. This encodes CASSLGQGQAFF. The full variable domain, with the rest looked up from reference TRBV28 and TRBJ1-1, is DVKVTQSSRYLVKRTGEKVFLECVQDMDHENMFWYRQDPGLGLRLIYFSYDVKMKEKGDIPEGYSVSREKKERFSLILESASTNQTSMYLCASSLGQGQAFFGQGTRLTVV.

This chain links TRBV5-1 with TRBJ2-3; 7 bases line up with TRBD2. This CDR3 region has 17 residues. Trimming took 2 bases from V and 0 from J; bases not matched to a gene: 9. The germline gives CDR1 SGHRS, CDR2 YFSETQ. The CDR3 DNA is TGCGCCAGCAGCTTCCGACCTTCTAGCGGAAGCACAGATACGCAGTATTTT. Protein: CASSFRPSSGSTDTQYF.

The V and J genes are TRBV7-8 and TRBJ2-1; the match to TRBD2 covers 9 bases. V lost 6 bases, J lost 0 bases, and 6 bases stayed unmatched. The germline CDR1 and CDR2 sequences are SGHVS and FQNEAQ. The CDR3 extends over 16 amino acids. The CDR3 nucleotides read TGTGCCAGCAGTCCTCCGACTAGCGGCTCCTACAATGAGCAGTTCTTC. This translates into CASSPPTSGSYNEQFF. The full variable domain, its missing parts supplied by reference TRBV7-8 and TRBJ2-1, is GAGVSQSPRYKVAKRGQDVALRCDPISGHVSLFWYQQALGQGPEFLTYFQNEAQLDKSGLPSDRFFAERPEGSVSTLKIQRTQQEDSAVYLCASSPPTSGSYNEQFFGPGTRLTVL.

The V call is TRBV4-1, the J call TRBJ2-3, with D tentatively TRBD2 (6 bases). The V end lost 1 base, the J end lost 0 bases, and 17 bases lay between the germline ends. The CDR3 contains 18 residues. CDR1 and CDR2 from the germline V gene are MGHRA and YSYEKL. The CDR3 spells CASSQGVLRGTSTDTQYF. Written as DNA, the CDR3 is TGCGCCAGCAGCCAAGGGGTACTCCGGGGGACTAGCACAGATACGCAGTATTTT.

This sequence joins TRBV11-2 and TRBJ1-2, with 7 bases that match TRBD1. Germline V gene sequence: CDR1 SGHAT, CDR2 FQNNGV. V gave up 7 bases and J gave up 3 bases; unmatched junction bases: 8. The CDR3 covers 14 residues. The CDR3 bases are TGTGCCAGCACCCGCGACAGGGTGGACTATGGCTACACCTTC. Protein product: CASTRDRVDYGYTF.

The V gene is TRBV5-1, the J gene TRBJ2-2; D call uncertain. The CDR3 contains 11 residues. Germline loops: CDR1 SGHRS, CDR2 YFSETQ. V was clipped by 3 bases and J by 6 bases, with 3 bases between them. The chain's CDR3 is CASSSAGELFF. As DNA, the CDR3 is TGCGCCAGCAGCTCCGCCGGGGAGCTGTTTTTT.

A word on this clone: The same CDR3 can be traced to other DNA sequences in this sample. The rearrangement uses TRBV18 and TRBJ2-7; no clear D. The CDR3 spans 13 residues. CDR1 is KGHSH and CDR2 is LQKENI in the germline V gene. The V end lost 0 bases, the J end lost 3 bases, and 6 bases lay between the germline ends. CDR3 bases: TGTGCCAGCTCACCACCGGGCAGCTACGAGCAGTACTTC. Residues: CASSPPGSYEQYF.

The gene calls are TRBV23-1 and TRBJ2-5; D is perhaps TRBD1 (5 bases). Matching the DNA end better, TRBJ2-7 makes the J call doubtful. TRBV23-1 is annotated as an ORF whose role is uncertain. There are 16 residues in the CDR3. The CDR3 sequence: CASSQSEDTLRYEQYF. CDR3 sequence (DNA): TGCGCCAGCAGTCAATCTGAGGACACCCTGCGTTACGAGCAGTACTTC.

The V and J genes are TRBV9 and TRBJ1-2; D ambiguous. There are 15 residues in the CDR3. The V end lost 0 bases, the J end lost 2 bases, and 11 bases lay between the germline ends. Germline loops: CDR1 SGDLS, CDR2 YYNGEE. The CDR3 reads CASSVGHSLNYGYTF. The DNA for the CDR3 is TGTGCCAGCAGCGTAGGTCACAGCCTAAACTATGGCTACACCTTC.

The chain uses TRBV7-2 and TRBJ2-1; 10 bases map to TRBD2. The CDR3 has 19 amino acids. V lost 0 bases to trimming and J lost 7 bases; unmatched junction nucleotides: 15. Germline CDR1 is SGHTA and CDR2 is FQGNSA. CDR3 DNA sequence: TGTGCCAGCAGCTTAGCAGCTAGCGGGAGCCGGTCGTTTCGGAATGAGCAGTTCTTC. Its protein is CASSLAASGSRSFRNEQFF.

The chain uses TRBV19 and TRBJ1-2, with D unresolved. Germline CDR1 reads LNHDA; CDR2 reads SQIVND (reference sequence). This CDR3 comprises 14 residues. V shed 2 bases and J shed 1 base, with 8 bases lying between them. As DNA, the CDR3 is TGTGCCAGTAGTATATATGGGATTAACTATGGCTACACCTTC. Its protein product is CASSIYGINYGYTF.